The sequence of this T cell receptor (beta chain) was determined in a study of Graves' ophthalmopathy and Graves' hyperthyroidism. About the research overall: In this cohort's terms, stable hyperthyroidism meant no ophthalmopathy by 18 months of follow-up.

The study amplified TCR beta CDR3 regions using RNA transcripts. A first-round RT-PCR used HTBI primers, followed by a second-round multiplex PCR. TCRdb used MiXCR to reprocess the multiplex PCR reads, holding one entry per CDR3 protein. The sample consists of around 1.1 million distinct CDR3 sequences, 36% of them appearing once. Study-wide results and limits: In separating ophthalmopathy from stable hyperthyroidism, a 13-signature model achieved 85% to 90% sensitivity and 81.08% specificity.

Germline CDR1 reads DFQATT; CDR2 reads SNEGSKA (reference sequence). V lost 7 bases, J lost 7 bases, and 11 bases lay in between. The CDR3 has 11 residues. This clonotype occurred a few times. Antigen: not known. Other autoimmune diseases, uncontrolled infections, pregnancy or lactation ruled patients out of participation. The rearrangement joins TRBV20-1 to TRBJ1-5; D is unclear. Sample: peripheral blood or thyroid tissue (not recorded which). The receptor was derived from an adult man with Graves' hyperthyroidism. The CDR3 is CSEWEFQPQHF. CDR3 coding DNA: TGCAGTGAATGGGAGTTCCAGCCCCAGCATTTT.